The clone carrying this TCR beta chain was recorded a few times. Its antigen is undetermined. The record originates from a study of cytomegalovirus exposure and HLA in healthy donors. Looking at the study overall: For the approximately 360 genotyped donors, 80% to 90% fell within the Caucasian-associated ancestry cluster. General study findings and limits: An Asian-associated ancestry cluster reportedly showed fewer N-insertions than the roughly 670-donor mean in a later analysis. For presence/absence analyses, sequencing depth was assumed to be roughly uniform across donors.

The CDR3 loop spans 15 amino acids. Germline V gene sequence: CDR1 MDHEN, CDR2 SYDVKM. V was pared by 5 bases and J by 2 bases, with 4 bases of the junction left unmatched. 13 Jbeta primers and 60 Vbeta primers were used for the PCR. TCRdb keeps only in-frame clones here, not all; method: immunoSEQ multiplex PCR. Of about 170,000 clones listed, approximately 84% were seen once; the top ten hold approximately 2.5%. The TCR sequence derives from a man between 25 and 39 years old in good health and CMV-seropositive. Sequenced input: PBMCs. The chain carries TRBV28 and TRBJ2-5, with TRBD2 identical over 11 bases. CDR3 sequence (DNA): TGTGCCAGCAGTCTTACTAGCGGGGGTCAAGAGACCCAGTACTTC. This gives the protein CASSLTSGGQETQYF.